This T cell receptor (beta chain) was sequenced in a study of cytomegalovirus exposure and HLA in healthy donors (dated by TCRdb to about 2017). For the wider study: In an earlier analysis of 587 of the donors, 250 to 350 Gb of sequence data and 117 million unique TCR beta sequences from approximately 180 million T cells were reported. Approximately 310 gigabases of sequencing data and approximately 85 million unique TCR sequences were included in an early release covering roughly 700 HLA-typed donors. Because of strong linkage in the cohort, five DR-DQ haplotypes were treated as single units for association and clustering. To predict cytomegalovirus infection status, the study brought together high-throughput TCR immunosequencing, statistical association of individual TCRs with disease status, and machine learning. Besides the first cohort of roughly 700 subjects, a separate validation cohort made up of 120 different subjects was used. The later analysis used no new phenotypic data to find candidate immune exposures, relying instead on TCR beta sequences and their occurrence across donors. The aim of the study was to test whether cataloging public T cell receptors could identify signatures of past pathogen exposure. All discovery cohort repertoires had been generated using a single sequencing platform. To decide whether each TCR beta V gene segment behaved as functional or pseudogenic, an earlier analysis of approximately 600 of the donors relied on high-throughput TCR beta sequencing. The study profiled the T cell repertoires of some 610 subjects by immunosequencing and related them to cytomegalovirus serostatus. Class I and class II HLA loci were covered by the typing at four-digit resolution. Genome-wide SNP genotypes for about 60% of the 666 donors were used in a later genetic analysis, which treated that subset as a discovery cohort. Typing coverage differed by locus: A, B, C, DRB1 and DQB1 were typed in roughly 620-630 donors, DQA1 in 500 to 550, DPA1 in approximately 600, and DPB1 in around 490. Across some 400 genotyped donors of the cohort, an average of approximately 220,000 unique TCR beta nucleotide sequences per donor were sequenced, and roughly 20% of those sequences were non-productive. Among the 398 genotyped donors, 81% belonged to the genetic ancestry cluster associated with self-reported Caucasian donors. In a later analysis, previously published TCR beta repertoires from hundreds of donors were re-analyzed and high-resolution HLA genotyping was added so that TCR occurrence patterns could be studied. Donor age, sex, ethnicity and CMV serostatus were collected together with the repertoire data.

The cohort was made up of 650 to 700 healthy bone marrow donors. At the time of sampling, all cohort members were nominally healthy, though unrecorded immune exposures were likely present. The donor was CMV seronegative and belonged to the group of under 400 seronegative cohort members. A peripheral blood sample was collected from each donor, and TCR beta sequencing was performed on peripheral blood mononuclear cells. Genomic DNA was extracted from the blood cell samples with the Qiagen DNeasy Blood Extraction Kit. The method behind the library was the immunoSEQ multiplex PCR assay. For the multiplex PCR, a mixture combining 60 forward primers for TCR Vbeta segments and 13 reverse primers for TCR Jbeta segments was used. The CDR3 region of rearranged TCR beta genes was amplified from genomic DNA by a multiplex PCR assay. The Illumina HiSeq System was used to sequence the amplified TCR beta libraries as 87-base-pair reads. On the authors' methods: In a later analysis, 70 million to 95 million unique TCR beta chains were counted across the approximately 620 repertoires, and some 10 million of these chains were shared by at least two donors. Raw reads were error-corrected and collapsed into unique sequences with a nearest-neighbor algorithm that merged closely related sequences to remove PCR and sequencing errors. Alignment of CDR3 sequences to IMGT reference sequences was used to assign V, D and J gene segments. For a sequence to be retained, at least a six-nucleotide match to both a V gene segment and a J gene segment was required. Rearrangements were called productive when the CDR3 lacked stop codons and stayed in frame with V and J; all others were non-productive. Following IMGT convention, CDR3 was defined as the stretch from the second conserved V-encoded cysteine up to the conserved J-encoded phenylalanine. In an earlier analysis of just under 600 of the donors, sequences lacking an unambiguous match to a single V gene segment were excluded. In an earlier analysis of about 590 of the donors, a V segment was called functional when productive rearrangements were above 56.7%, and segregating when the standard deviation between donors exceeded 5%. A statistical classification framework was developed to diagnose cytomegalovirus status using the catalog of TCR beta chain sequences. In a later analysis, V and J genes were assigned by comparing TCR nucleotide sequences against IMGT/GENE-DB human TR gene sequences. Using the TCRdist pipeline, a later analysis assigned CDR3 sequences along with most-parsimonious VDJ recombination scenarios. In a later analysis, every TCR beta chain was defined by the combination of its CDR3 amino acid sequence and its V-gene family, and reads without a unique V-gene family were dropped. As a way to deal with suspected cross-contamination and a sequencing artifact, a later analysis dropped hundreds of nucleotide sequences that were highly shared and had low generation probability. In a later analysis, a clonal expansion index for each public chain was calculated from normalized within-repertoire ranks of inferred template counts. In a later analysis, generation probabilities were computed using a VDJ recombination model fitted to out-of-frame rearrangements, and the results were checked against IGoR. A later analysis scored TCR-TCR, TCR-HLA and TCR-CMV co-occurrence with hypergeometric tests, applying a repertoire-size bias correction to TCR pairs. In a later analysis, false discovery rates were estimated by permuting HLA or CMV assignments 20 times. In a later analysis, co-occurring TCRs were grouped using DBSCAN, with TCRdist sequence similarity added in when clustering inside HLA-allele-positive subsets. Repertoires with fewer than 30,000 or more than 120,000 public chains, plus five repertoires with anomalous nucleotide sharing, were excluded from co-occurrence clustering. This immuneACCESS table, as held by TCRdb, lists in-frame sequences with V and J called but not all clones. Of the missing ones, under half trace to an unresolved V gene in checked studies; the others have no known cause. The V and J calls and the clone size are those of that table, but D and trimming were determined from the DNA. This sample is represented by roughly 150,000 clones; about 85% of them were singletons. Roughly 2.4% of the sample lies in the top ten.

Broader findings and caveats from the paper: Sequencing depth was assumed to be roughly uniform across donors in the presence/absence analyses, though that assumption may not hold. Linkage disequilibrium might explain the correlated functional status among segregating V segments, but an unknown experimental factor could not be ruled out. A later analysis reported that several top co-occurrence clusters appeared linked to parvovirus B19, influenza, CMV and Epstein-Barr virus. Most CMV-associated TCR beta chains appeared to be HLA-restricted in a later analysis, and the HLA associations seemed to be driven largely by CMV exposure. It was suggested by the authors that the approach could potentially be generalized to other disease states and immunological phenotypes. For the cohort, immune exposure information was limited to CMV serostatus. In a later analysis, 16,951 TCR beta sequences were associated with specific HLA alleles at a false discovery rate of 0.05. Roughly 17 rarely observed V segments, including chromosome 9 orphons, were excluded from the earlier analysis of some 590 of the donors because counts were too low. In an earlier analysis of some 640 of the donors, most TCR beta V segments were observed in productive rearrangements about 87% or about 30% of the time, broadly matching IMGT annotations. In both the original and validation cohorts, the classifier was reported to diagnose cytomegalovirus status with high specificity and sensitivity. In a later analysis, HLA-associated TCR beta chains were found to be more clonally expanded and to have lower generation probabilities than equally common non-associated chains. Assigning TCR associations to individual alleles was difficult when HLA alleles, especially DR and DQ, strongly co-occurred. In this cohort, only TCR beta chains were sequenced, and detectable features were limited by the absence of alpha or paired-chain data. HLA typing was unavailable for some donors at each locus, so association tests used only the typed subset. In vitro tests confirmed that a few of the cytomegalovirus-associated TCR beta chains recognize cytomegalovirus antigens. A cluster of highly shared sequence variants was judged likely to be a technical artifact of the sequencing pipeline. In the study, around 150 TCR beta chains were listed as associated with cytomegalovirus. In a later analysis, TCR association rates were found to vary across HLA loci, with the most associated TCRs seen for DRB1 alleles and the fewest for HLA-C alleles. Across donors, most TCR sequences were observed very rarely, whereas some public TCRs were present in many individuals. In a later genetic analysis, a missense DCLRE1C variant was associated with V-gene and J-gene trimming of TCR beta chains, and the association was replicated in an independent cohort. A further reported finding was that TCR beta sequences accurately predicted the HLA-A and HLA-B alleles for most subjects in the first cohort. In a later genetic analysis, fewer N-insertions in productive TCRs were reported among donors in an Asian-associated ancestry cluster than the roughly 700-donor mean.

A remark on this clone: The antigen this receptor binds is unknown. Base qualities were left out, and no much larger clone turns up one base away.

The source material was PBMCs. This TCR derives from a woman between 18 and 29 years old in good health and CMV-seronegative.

The nucleotide sequence reads as follows: TGTGCCAGCTCACCAGGTGTCGGACAGGGATACGAGCAGTACTTC. Translated, it reads CASSPGVGQGYEQYF. The chain was built from TRBV18 and TRBJ2-7, and 8 junctional nucleotides match TRBD1. The CDR3 contains 15 residues, cysteine and phenylalanine counted. This entry keeps only the CDR3 DNA: 45 bases, framed from base 1. Reading the germline V gene gives CDR1 KGHSH and CDR2 LQKENI. Trimmed from V: 2 bases; trimmed from J: 4 bases; junction bases lacking a gene match: 7.